This T cell receptor (beta chain) was sequenced for a study of molecular identifiers for immune sequencing clone quantification. TCRdb fed the PCR reads into MiXCR, producing one record per CDR3 protein. The sample lists approximately 90,000 distinct CDR3 sequences; roughly 21% were seen once. This clonotype was seen at least ten times. This clonotype was sampled from a human donor in good health. Some libraries in this study had Jurkat cell RNA spiked in. Sequencing input: naive CD8+ T cells from blood, with Jurkat cell RNA spiked in. The subset here: FACS-sorted CD8+CD4-CCR7+CD45RA+ naive T cells.

The CDR3 DNA sequence: TGTGCCAGCAGCCTGACAGTTACCAACACTGAAGCTTTCTTT. This translates into CASSLTVTNTEAFF. This chain joins TRBV6-6 and TRBJ1-1; the D gene is possibly TRBD1 (5 bases). V lost 6 bases to trimming and J lost 2 bases, with 13 bases between them. In germline, CDR1 is MNHNY, CDR2 SVGAGI (reference sequence). There are 14 residues in the CDR3.